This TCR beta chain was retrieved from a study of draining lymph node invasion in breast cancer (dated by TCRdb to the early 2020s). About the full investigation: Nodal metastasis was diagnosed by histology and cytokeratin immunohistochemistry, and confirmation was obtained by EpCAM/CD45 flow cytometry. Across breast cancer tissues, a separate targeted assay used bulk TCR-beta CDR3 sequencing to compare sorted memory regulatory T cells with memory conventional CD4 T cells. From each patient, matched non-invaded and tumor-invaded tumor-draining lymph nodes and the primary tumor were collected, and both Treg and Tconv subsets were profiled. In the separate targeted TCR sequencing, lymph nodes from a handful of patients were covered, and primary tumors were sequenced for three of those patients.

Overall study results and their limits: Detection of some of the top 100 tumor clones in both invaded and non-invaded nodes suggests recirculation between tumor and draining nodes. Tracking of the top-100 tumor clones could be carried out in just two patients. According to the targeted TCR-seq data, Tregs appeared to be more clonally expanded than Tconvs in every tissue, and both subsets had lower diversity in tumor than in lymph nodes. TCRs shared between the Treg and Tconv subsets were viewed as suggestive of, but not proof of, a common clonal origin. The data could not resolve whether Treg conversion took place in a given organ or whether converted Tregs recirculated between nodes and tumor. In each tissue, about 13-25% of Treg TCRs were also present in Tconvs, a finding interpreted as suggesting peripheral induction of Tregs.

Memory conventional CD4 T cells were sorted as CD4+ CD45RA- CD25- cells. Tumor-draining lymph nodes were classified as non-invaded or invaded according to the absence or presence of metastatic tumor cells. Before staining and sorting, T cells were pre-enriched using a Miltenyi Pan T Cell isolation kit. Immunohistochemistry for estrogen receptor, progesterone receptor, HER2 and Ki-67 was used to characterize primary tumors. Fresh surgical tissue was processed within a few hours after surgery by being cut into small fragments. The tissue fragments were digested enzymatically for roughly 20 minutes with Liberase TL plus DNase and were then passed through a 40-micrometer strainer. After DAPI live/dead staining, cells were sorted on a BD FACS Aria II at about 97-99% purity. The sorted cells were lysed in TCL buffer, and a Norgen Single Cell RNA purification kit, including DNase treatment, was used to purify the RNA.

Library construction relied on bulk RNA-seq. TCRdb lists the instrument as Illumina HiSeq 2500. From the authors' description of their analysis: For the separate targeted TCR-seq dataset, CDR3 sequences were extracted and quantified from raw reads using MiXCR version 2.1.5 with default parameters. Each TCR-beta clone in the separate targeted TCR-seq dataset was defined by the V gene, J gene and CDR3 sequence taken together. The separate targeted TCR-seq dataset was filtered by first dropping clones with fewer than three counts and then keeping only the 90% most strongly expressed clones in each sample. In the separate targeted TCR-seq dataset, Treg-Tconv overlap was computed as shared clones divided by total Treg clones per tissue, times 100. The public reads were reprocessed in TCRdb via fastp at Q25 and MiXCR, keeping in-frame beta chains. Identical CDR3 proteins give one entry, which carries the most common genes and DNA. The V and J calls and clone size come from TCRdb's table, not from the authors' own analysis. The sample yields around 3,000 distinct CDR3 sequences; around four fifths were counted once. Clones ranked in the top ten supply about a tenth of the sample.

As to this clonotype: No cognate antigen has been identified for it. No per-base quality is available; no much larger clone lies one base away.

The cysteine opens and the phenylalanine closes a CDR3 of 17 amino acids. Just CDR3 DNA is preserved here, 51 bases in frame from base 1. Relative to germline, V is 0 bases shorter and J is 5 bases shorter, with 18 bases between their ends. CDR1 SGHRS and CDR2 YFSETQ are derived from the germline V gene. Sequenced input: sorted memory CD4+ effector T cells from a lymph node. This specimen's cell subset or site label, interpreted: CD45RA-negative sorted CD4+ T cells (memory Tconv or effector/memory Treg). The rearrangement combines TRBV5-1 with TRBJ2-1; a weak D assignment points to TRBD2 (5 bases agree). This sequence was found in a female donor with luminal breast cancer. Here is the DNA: TGCGCCAGCAGCTTGGCCAACGAGGGAAGGGCCCACAATGAGCAGTTCTTC. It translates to CASSLANEGRAHNEQFF.